These T cell receptor beta chains were read from a single sample in a study of T cells in Graves' hyperthyroidism and ophthalmopathy. TCRdb reanalysed the multiplex PCR reads using MiXCR and keeps one entry per CDR3 protein. The sample yields about 280,000 distinct CDR3 sequences, 20% to 25% seen once. The sequenced material came from blood. The receptors come from a man between 40 and 49 years old with Graves' hyperthyroidism that later progressed to Graves' ophthalmopathy. Each CDR3 is given with its conserved first and last residue. The D gene is left open where the match is weak. Clone size is given for some rows only: seen once, a few or many times, or a class if the clone is expanded.

v_call	j_call	d_call	clone_size	cdr3_aa	cdr3_nt
TRBV20-1	TRBJ2-2	-	-	CSARVSGAGEGTGELFF	TGCAGTGCTAGAGTGTCTGGGGCCGGGGAAGGCACCGGGGAGCTGTTTTTT
TRBV7-3	TRBJ2-5	-	-	CASSLTQAGETQYF	TGTGCCAGCAGCTTAACCCAGGCGGGGGAGACCCAGTACTTC
TRBV2	TRBJ2-5	-	many	CASSPGRQRETQYF	TGTGCCAGCAGCCCGGGACGGCAAAGGGAGACCCAGTACTTC
TRBV19	TRBJ1-2	-	many	CASIGRGYYGYTF	TGTGCCAGTATCGGCAGGGGATACTATGGCTACACCTTC
TRBV11-1	TRBJ1-2	TRBD1	many	CASSERQGARGYTF	TGTGCCAGCAGCGAACGACAGGGGGCGCGTGGCTACACCTTC
TRBV12-3/TRBV12-4	TRBJ2-5	TRBD2	many	CASSPGLAGKETQYF	TGTGCCAGCAGTCCGGGACTAGCGGGTAAAGAGACCCAGTACTTC
TRBV6-2/TRBV6-3	TRBJ1-1	-	-	CASSYPFGNTEAFF	TGTGCCAGCAGTTACCCGTTCGGGAACACTGAGGCTTTCTTT
TRBV7-3	TRBJ1-2	-	many	CASSLTGVPGQLDPYGYTF	TGTGCCAGCAGCTTAACCGGGGTCCCAGGCCAACTAGATCCATATGGCTACACCTTC
TRBV18	TRBJ2-2	TRBD1	-	CASLASGTGMTGELFF	TGTGCCAGCCTAGCTTCCGGGACAGGGATGACCGGGGAGCTGTTTTTT
TRBV19	TRBJ1-3	TRBD1	many	CASTLQGVGNTIYF	TGTGCCAGTACCTTACAGGGGGTCGGAAACACCATATATTTT
TRBV6-2/TRBV6-3	TRBJ2-2	TRBD1	many	CASSSGTGGHQENTGELFF	TGTGCCAGCAGTTCGGGGACAGGGGGTCACCAGGAGAACACCGGGGAGCTGTTTTTT
TRBV2	TRBJ1-5	-	few	CASTNVGVGQPQHF	TGTGCCAGCACTAACGTCGGGGTTGGTCAGCCCCAGCATTTT
TRBV19	TRBJ2-4	-	many	CASSIRHTSAIQYF	TGTGCCAGTAGTATCCGACATACATCAGCCATTCAGTACTTC
TRBV29-1	TRBJ2-7	-	many	CSVATSLLYEQYF	TGCAGCGTTGCAACTAGTCTCCTCTACGAGCAGTACTTC
TRBV11-2	TRBJ1-2	-	-	CASSLDLRGSYGYTF	TGTGCCAGCAGCTTAGATCTGAGGGGAAGCTATGGCTACACCTTC
TRBV28	TRBJ2-7	TRBD2	many	CASRREGIWEQYF	TGTGCCAGCAGGCGGGAGGGGATCTGGGAGCAGTACTTC
TRBV19	TRBJ2-6	-	many	CASSMTRSGANVLTF	TGTGCCAGTAGTATGACGAGGTCCGGGGCCAACGTCCTGACTTTC
TRBV19	TRBJ2-7	-	many	CASSMDRYYEQYF	TGTGCCAGTAGTATGGACAGATACTACGAGCAGTACTTC
TRBV12-3/TRBV12-4	TRBJ1-6	-	-	CASSPDPSSYNSPLHF	TGTGCCAGCTCCCCGGACCCGAGCTCCTATAATTCACCCCTCCACTTT
TRBV3-1	TRBJ1-1	-	many	CASSRSRGRREAFF	TGTGCCAGCAGCCGCTCACGAGGTAGACGTGAAGCTTTCTTT
TRBV19	TRBJ2-5	TRBD2	many	CASRPRLAGVETQYF	TGTGCCAGTCGCCCCAGGCTAGCGGGAGTAGAGACCCAGTACTTC
TRBV7-2	TRBJ2-5	-	-	CASSLNRAGETQYF	TGTGCCAGCAGCTTGAACAGGGCCGGAGAGACCCAGTACTTC
TRBV6-6	TRBJ2-5	-	many	CASSSRFGPETQYF	TGTGCCAGCAGTTCTAGGTTTGGCCCGGAGACCCAGTACTTC
TRBV5-6	TRBJ2-5	-	many	CASSLPTDQETQYF	TGTGCCAGCAGCTTGCCGACAGACCAAGAGACCCAGTACTTC
TRBV6-4	TRBJ1-3	-	once	CASSLTDGNTIYF	TGTGCCAGCAGTCTAACAGACGGAAACACCATATATTTT
TRBV12-3/TRBV12-4	TRBJ1-3	-	many	CASSSVVRGQGNTIYF	TGTGCCAGCAGTTCTGTTGTACGGGGGCAAGGAAACACCATATATTTT
TRBV20-1	TRBJ1-5	-	-	CSARNTGNQPQHF	TGCAGTGCCCGGAACACAGGCAATCAGCCCCAGCATTTT
TRBV6-5	TRBJ1-1	TRBD1	-	CASSYMTTGTGGTEAFF	TGTGCCAGCAGTTACATGACCACCGGGACAGGGGGCACTGAAGCTTTCTTT
TRBV19	TRBJ1-3	-	many	CASGSGNTIYF	TGTGCCAGTGGCTCTGGAAACACCATATATTTT
TRBV12-3/TRBV12-4	TRBJ2-5	TRBD1	-	CASKTGGLETQYF	TGTGCCAGCAAGACAGGGGGCCTGGAGACCCAGTACTTC
TRBV10-3	TRBJ1-1	-	many	CAIRRSGEGAGTEAFF	TGTGCCATCAGGCGGTCAGGAGAAGGGGCTGGGACTGAAGCTTTCTTT
TRBV6-2/TRBV6-3	TRBJ1-1	-	few	CASCRASPGTRNTEAFF	TGTGCCAGCTGCCGCGCTTCCCCCGGGACAAGGAACACTGAAGCTTTCTTT
TRBV28	TRBJ2-5	-	many	CASSLSTDVSVTQYF	TGTGCCAGCAGTTTATCGACTGATGTCTCGGTGACCCAGTACTTC
TRBV11-2	TRBJ1-2	-	many	CASSLTGTENNGYTF	TGTGCCAGCAGCCTCACCGGGACCGAAAATAATGGCTACACCTTC
TRBV27	TRBJ1-2	-	many	CASSRGIRSNYGYTF	TGTGCCAGCAGTCGGGGCATTCGCTCGAACTATGGCTACACCTTC
TRBV6-1	TRBJ1-2	-	-	CLGGHYGYTF	TGTTTGGGGGGGCACTATGGCTACACCTTC
TRBV6-1	TRBJ2-7	-	many	CASSELTRHYEQYF	TGTGCCAGCAGTGAACTTACAAGACACTACGAGCAGTACTTC
TRBV28	TRBJ2-4	TRBD1	many	CASSLWTGAKNIQYF	TGTGCCAGCAGTTTATGGACAGGGGCCAAAAACATTCAGTACTTC
TRBV7-9	TRBJ2-7	TRBD1	few	CASSPRDSASGQYF	TGTGCCAGCAGCCCCAGGGACAGCGCCTCCGGGCAGTACTTC
TRBV29-1	TRBJ1-1	-	many	CSVPEALF	TGCAGCGTCCCTGAAGCTCTCTTT
TRBV5-1	TRBJ1-1	TRBD1	many	CASSLVGRQGADTEAFF	TGCGCCAGCAGCTTGGTTGGGCGACAGGGTGCGGACACTGAAGCTTTCTTT
TRBV3-1	TRBJ2-7	-	-	CASSQEGTSYEQYF	TGTGCCAGCAGCCAAGAAGGGACTTCCTACGAGCAGTACTTC
TRBV5-1	TRBJ1-2	TRBD1	many	CASSFETGVEDGYTF	TGCGCCAGCAGCTTCGAGACAGGGGTGGAAGATGGCTACACCTTC
TRBV4-1	TRBJ2-7	-	many	CASSQDSARAREQYF	TGCGCCAGCAGCCAAGACTCGGCCAGGGCACGCGAGCAGTACTTC
TRBV20-1	TRBJ2-5	TRBD2	many	CSARDPSSGREETQYF	TGCAGTGCTAGAGATCCTTCTAGCGGGAGAGAAGAGACCCAGTACTTC
TRBV20-1	TRBJ2-5	-	many	CSAQYSRDQETQYF	TGCAGTGCTCAGTACAGCCGAGATCAAGAGACCCAGTACTTC
TRBV6-2/TRBV6-3	TRBJ2-7	-	few	CASSTLLQSYEQYF	TGTGCCAGCAGCACCCTACTACAGTCCTACGAGCAGTACTTC
TRBV30	TRBJ1-5	-	many	CAWSDRAEWRNQPQHF	TGTGCCTGGAGTGACCGGGCAGAATGGAGGAATCAGCCCCAGCATTTT
TRBV2	TRBJ2-7	-	many	CASRGKAATSYEQYF	TGTGCCAGCAGGGGCAAGGCAGCGACGTCCTACGAGCAGTACTTC
TRBV6-2/TRBV6-3	TRBJ2-2	-	few	CASRANGATGELFF	TGTGCCAGCAGAGCCAACGGGGCCACCGGGGAGCTGTTTTTT
TRBV29-1	TRBJ2-5	-	many	CSADIQGSNQETQYF	TGCAGCGCGGACATCCAGGGGTCTAATCAAGAGACCCAGTACTTC
TRBV6-1	TRBJ2-5	-	once	CASSPTVLEQETQYF	TGTGCCAGCAGCCCCACCGTACTCGAACAAGAGACCCAGTACTTC
TRBV20-1	TRBJ2-7	TRBD2	many	CSARPGLGDEQYF	TGCAGTGCTAGACCGGGACTAGGAGACGAGCAGTACTTC
TRBV12-3/TRBV12-4	TRBJ2-7	-	-	CASSGSSGQYF	TGTGCCAGCAGTGGCTCCTCCGGGCAGTACTTC
TRBV7-9	TRBJ2-7	TRBD1	many	CASSGGTGVRYEQYF	TGTGCCAGCAGCGGGGGGACAGGGGTTAGATACGAGCAGTACTTC
TRBV30	TRBJ1-5	-	many	CAWSQGWGAANQPQHF	TGTGCCTGGAGTCAAGGGTGGGGGGCCGCCAATCAGCCCCAGCATTTT
TRBV5-1	TRBJ1-1	-	many	CASSQQGTEAFF	TGCGCCAGCAGCCAACAGGGAACTGAAGCTTTCTTT